This T cell receptor (beta chain) derives from a study of blood T cell repertoires in COVID-19. Here immunoSEQ multiplex PCR was the method, and the copy in TCRdb shows in-frame clones only, minus some. The table has nearly 200,000 clones, 70% to 90% seen once. V shed 3 bases, J shed 3 bases, and the junction held 2 bases outside the gene matches. Germline V gene sequence: CDR1 KGHDR, CDR2 SFDVKD. The CDR3 loop spans 15 amino acids. Material for sequencing was peripheral blood. The receptor was isolated from a woman in her thirties or forties who had recovered from COVID-19. The J gene is TRBJ1-4, the V gene TRBV24-1; TRBD1 agrees at 8 bases. CDR3 nucleotide sequence: TGTGCCACCAGTGATGGGACAGGCGCTAATGAAAAACTGTTTTTT. Its translation is CATSDGTGANEKLFF.